These T cell receptor beta chains were read from a single sample in a study of cytomegalovirus exposure and HLA in healthy donors. Here immunoSEQ multiplex PCR was the method, and the copy in TCRdb shows in-frame clones only, minus some. The data show 190,000 or so clones, around four fifths seen once. Sample: PBMCs. The receptors were gathered from a man in his fifties in good health and CMV-seronegative. CDR3s include the opening cysteine and the closing phenylalanine or tryptophan. The order of the fields is J gene, V gene, clone size, D gene, CDR3 protein, CDR3 DNA. A D gene is named only where the DNA matches it firmly. A clone size is listed for some rows: how often the clone was seen (once, few, many), or a class if it is expanded.

j_call: TRBJ2-1; v_call: TRBV11-3; clone_size: once; d_call: .; cdr3_aa: CASSLDGHLYNEQFF; cdr3_nt: TGTGCCAGCAGCCTCGACGGACACCTCTACAATGAGCAGTTCTTC
j_call: TRBJ2-2; v_call: TRBV6-1; clone_size: .; d_call: .; cdr3_aa: CASSEAGVGRGGGELFF; cdr3_nt: TGTGCCAGCAGTGAAGCGGGAGTGGGTCGGGGTGGCGGGGAGCTGTTTTTT
j_call: TRBJ1-3; v_call: TRBV19; clone_size: .; d_call: TRBD1; cdr3_aa: CASGQGRKNTIYF; cdr3_nt: TGTGCCAGTGGACAGGGGCGGAAAAACACCATATATTTT
j_call: TRBJ2-5; v_call: TRBV9; clone_size: .; d_call: .; cdr3_aa: CASSVGGGQGYQETQYF; cdr3_nt: TGTGCCAGCAGCGTTGGCGGGGGCCAGGGGTACCAAGAGACCCAGTACTTC
j_call: TRBJ2-5; v_call: TRBV2; clone_size: once; d_call: .; cdr3_aa: CASNRETQYF; cdr3_nt: TGTGCCAGCAATAGAGAGACCCAGTACTTC
j_call: TRBJ2-5; v_call: TRBV6-6; clone_size: .; d_call: .; cdr3_aa: CATQTSGQETQYF; cdr3_nt: TGTGCCACCCAAACTAGTGGTCAAGAGACCCAGTACTTC
j_call: TRBJ1-3; v_call: TRBV9; clone_size: few; d_call: .; cdr3_aa: CASSPYSDIGNTIYF; cdr3_nt: TGTGCCAGCAGCCCCTATTCCGATATAGGAAACACCATATATTTT
j_call: TRBJ1-4; v_call: TRBV19; clone_size: few; d_call: TRBD1; cdr3_aa: CASSTSGQGIFNEKLFF; cdr3_nt: TGTGCCAGTAGTACATCGGGACAGGGGATTTTTAATGAAAAACTGTTTTTT
j_call: TRBJ1-5; v_call: TRBV6-1; clone_size: .; d_call: TRBD1; cdr3_aa: CASTPGQGNHQPQHF; cdr3_nt: TGTGCCAGCACCCCCGGACAGGGCAATCATCAGCCCCAGCATTTT
j_call: TRBJ1-4; v_call: TRBV19; clone_size: .; d_call: .; cdr3_aa: CASSKHTGSATNEKLFF; cdr3_nt: TGTGCCAGTAGTAAACATACAGGGTCAGCAACTAATGAAAAACTGTTTTTT
j_call: TRBJ1-2; v_call: TRBV28; clone_size: .; d_call: .; cdr3_aa: CASSWLGYGYTF; cdr3_nt: TGTGCCAGCAGCTGGCTTGGCTATGGCTACACCTTC
j_call: TRBJ2-1; v_call: TRBV18; clone_size: .; d_call: TRBD2; cdr3_aa: CASSPASGRVSYNEQFF; cdr3_nt: TGTGCCAGCTCACCGGCTAGCGGGAGGGTTTCCTACAATGAGCAGTTCTTC
j_call: TRBJ2-3; v_call: TRBV28; clone_size: .; d_call: .; cdr3_aa: CASTAAGSSTDTQYF; cdr3_nt: TGTGCCAGCACCGCGGCGGGGTCTAGCACAGATACGCAGTATTTT
j_call: TRBJ1-5; v_call: TRBV7-8; clone_size: few; d_call: TRBD1; cdr3_aa: CASTLGGDRRYQPQHF; cdr3_nt: TGTGCCAGCACCTTGGGAGGGGACAGGCGATACCAGCCCCAGCATTTT
j_call: TRBJ2-3; v_call: TRBV13; clone_size: .; d_call: TRBD2; cdr3_aa: CASSLETRGGGTDTQYF; cdr3_nt: TGTGCCAGCAGCTTAGAGACCCGGGGGGGCGGCACAGATACGCAGTATTTT
j_call: TRBJ2-5; v_call: TRBV7-2; clone_size: .; d_call: .; cdr3_aa: CASSAGPGRDQTQYF; cdr3_nt: TGTGCCAGCAGCGCCGGGCCGGGGAGAGATCAGACCCAGTACTTC
j_call: TRBJ2-7; v_call: TRBV7-8; clone_size: .; d_call: TRBD1; cdr3_aa: CASSRGGTGTYEQYF; cdr3_nt: TGTGCCAGCAGCAGAGGAGGGACAGGGACCTACGAGCAGTACTTC
j_call: TRBJ1-4; v_call: TRBV4-3; clone_size: .; d_call: .; cdr3_aa: CASSQESGPSTNEKLFF; cdr3_nt: TGCGCCAGCAGCCAAGAGTCAGGCCCGTCCACTAATGAAAAACTGTTTTTT
j_call: TRBJ2-3; v_call: TRBV5-1; clone_size: few; d_call: TRBD1; cdr3_aa: CASSLGRRGLDTQYF; cdr3_nt: TGCGCCAGCAGCTTGGGGAGAAGGGGGCTAGATACGCAGTATTTT
j_call: TRBJ2-3; v_call: TRBV7-7; clone_size: .; d_call: TRBD1; cdr3_aa: CASSLGGRVPDTQYF; cdr3_nt: TGTGCTAGCAGCTTAGGGGGCAGGGTCCCAGATACGCAGTATTTT
j_call: TRBJ1-2; v_call: TRBV7-3; clone_size: .; d_call: TRBD1; cdr3_aa: CASSSGQGTGYGYTF; cdr3_nt: TGTGCCAGCAGCTCGGGACAGGGGACGGGCTATGGCTACACCTTC
j_call: TRBJ2-3; v_call: TRBV9; clone_size: .; d_call: TRBD1; cdr3_aa: CASMGQGTTDTQYF; cdr3_nt: TGTGCCAGCATGGGACAGGGAACGACAGATACGCAGTATTTT
j_call: TRBJ2-3; v_call: TRBV7-6; clone_size: .; d_call: .; cdr3_aa: CASSSRGDTQYF; cdr3_nt: TGTGCCAGCAGCTCCCGCGGAGATACGCAGTATTTT
j_call: TRBJ2-7; v_call: TRBV18; clone_size: .; d_call: .; cdr3_aa: CASSPGSPGEQYF; cdr3_nt: TGTGCCAGCTCACCTGGCAGCCCGGGCGAGCAGTACTTC
j_call: TRBJ2-5; v_call: TRBV7-2; clone_size: .; d_call: .; cdr3_aa: CASSVLPQETQYF; cdr3_nt: TGTGCCAGCAGCGTCCTACCCCAAGAGACCCAGTACTTC
j_call: TRBJ2-7; v_call: TRBV7-9; clone_size: .; d_call: TRBD2; cdr3_aa: CSSSWGYERLAGDEQYF; cdr3_nt: TGTTCCAGCAGCTGGGGTTATGAAAGACTAGCGGGGGACGAGCAGTACTTC
j_call: TRBJ1-3; v_call: TRBV18; clone_size: .; d_call: TRBD1; cdr3_aa: CASSPGTAQRNTIYF; cdr3_nt: TGTGCCAGCTCACCTGGGACAGCACAAAGAAACACCATATATTTT
j_call: TRBJ2-1; v_call: TRBV7-9; clone_size: .; d_call: .; cdr3_aa: CASSPPGGGYNEQFF; cdr3_nt: TGTGCCAGCAGCCCCCCTGGAGGAGGGTACAATGAGCAGTTCTTC
j_call: TRBJ2-7; v_call: TRBV30; clone_size: .; d_call: TRBD2; cdr3_aa: CAWIGAGAKNYEQYF; cdr3_nt: TGTGCCTGGATTGGGGCGGGAGCAAAAAACTACGAGCAGTACTTC
j_call: TRBJ1-4; v_call: TRBV5-1; clone_size: .; d_call: .; cdr3_aa: CASSLAGYNEKLFF; cdr3_nt: TGCGCCAGCAGCTTGGCAGGGTATAATGAAAAACTGTTTTTT
j_call: TRBJ1-6; v_call: TRBV4-3; clone_size: .; d_call: TRBD1; cdr3_aa: CASSQGGSRQGGSPLHF; cdr3_nt: TGCGCCAGCAGCCAAGGAGGGTCAAGACAGGGAGGTTCACCCCTCCACTTT
j_call: TRBJ1-1; v_call: TRBV2; clone_size: few; d_call: .; cdr3_aa: CASSDGVWGTEAFF; cdr3_nt: TGTGCCAGCAGTGACGGGGTGTGGGGCACTGAAGCTTTCTTT
j_call: TRBJ2-7; v_call: TRBV2; clone_size: .; d_call: .; cdr3_aa: CASSRRRQEGSYEQYF; cdr3_nt: TGTGCCAGCAGCCGACGGCGGCAGGAGGGCTCCTACGAGCAGTACTTC
j_call: TRBJ1-1; v_call: TRBV4-3; clone_size: .; d_call: .; cdr3_aa: CASSQIVLNTEAFF; cdr3_nt: TGCGCCAGCAGCCAGATAGTTTTGAACACTGAAGCTTTCTTT
j_call: TRBJ2-7; v_call: TRBV6-5; clone_size: .; d_call: TRBD1; cdr3_aa: CASSYLGQGDEQYF; cdr3_nt: TGTGCCAGCAGTTACTTGGGACAGGGAGACGAACAGTACTTC
j_call: TRBJ2-1; v_call: TRBV7-7; clone_size: .; d_call: TRBD2; cdr3_aa: CASSLVRTSGRSINEQFF; cdr3_nt: TGTGCTAGCAGCTTAGTCCGAACTAGCGGGAGATCCATCAATGAGCAGTTCTTC
j_call: TRBJ2-5; v_call: TRBV11-1; clone_size: .; d_call: .; cdr3_aa: CASRPRVGREETQYF; cdr3_nt: TGTGCCAGCAGACCACGGGTCGGCAGGGAAGAGACCCAGTACTTC
j_call: TRBJ2-3; v_call: TRBV7-3; clone_size: .; d_call: TRBD2; cdr3_aa: CASSLWTGGSSGMDTQYF; cdr3_nt: TGTGCCAGCAGCTTATGGACGGGTGGGTCTAGCGGGATGGATACGCAGTATTTT
j_call: TRBJ2-3; v_call: TRBV9; clone_size: .; d_call: TRBD1; cdr3_aa: CASSGRQGSTDTQYF; cdr3_nt: TGTGCCAGCAGCGGCCGACAGGGAAGCACAGATACGCAGTATTTT
j_call: TRBJ2-5; v_call: TRBV4-1; clone_size: .; d_call: TRBD2; cdr3_aa: CASSQRSGGAGTQYF; cdr3_nt: TGCGCCAGCAGCCAACGCAGCGGGGGGGCGGGGACCCAGTACTTC
j_call: TRBJ1-1; v_call: TRBV19; clone_size: once; d_call: TRBD1; cdr3_aa: CASSIKGTGGSEAFF; cdr3_nt: TGTGCCAGTAGTATTAAAGGGACAGGGGGCAGTGAAGCTTTCTTT
j_call: TRBJ2-2; v_call: TRBV5-5; clone_size: .; d_call: .; cdr3_aa: CASANRVTGGELFF; cdr3_nt: TGTGCCAGCGCGAACAGGGTGACGGGCGGGGAGCTGTTTTTT
j_call: TRBJ2-7; v_call: TRBV4-1; clone_size: .; d_call: .; cdr3_aa: CASSQAPTTFNEQYF; cdr3_nt: TGCGCCAGCAGCCAAGCCCCGACTACCTTTAACGAGCAGTACTTC
j_call: TRBJ2-1; v_call: TRBV9; clone_size: .; d_call: TRBD2; cdr3_aa: CASSVPGGSSYNEQFF; cdr3_nt: TGTGCCAGCAGCGTCCCGGGGGGGAGCTCCTACAATGAGCAGTTCTTC
j_call: TRBJ1-1; v_call: TRBV30; clone_size: .; d_call: TRBD1; cdr3_aa: CAWSPGDRRAFF; cdr3_nt: TGTGCCTGGAGTCCAGGGGACAGGAGAGCTTTCTTT
j_call: TRBJ1-4; v_call: TRBV19; clone_size: .; d_call: .; cdr3_aa: CASSPGRATTNEKLFF; cdr3_nt: TGTGCCAGTAGTCCCGGGAGGGCTACTACTAATGAAAAACTGTTTTTT
j_call: TRBJ2-7; v_call: TRBV13; clone_size: once; d_call: .; cdr3_aa: CASSGPPRDYEQYF; cdr3_nt: TGTGCCAGCAGCGGGCCTCCCAGGGACTACGAGCAGTACTTC
j_call: TRBJ1-4; v_call: TRBV2; clone_size: .; d_call: TRBD1; cdr3_aa: CASLRTGRGEKLFF; cdr3_nt: TGTGCCAGCTTAAGGACAGGGAGGGGTGAAAAACTGTTTTTT
j_call: TRBJ2-1; v_call: TRBV11-1; clone_size: .; d_call: .; cdr3_aa: CASSLVSYNEQFF; cdr3_nt: TGTGCCAGCAGCTTAGTCTCGTACAATGAGCAGTTCTTC
j_call: TRBJ1-1; v_call: TRBV5-1; clone_size: .; d_call: .; cdr3_aa: CASSLGANTEAFF; cdr3_nt: TGCGCCAGCAGCTTGGGGGCGAACACTGAAGCTTTCTTT
j_call: TRBJ2-2; v_call: TRBV28; clone_size: .; d_call: .; cdr3_aa: CASSSGRRGELFF; cdr3_nt: TGTGCCAGCAGTTCAGGGAGGCGCGGGGAGCTGTTTTTT